The 24 T cell receptor beta chains reported below all come from one sample, sequenced in a study of T-cell reconstitution after alpha-beta-depleted transplantation in children. Preparation of the TCRbeta library involved a method that used unique molecular identifiers. TCRdb processed the PCR reads anew with MiXCR; each CDR3 protein has one entry. The repertoire holds around 370,000 distinct CDR3 sequences, 10% seen once, with more than 2% in the top ten. The sample in question was PBMCs from the stem cell graft donor, obtained from the stem cell graft. All receptors come from a human donor who donated a stem cell graft to a child with acute lymphoblastic leukemia.

V and J are TRBV29-1 and TRBJ2-1; 7 bases fit TRBD1. The CDR3 consists of 15 residues. In germline, CDR1 is SQVTM, CDR2 ANQGSEA. With V trimmed by 6 bases and J by 2 bases, 10 bases remained unmatched. CDR3 sequence reads: CSVDLTGRTYNEQFF. In nucleotides, the CDR3 is TGCAGCGTAGACCTGACAGGGCGTACCTACAATGAGCAGTTCTTC.

This clonotype was picked up a small number of times. The rearrangement uses TRBV11-1 and TRBJ2-1; 14 positions agree with TRBD2. The junction had 12 bases not matched to a gene; V was cut back by 0 bases and J by 11 bases. Germline V lookup: CDR1 SGHAT, CDR2 FQDESV (reference sequence). The CDR3 sequence is 18 residues long. The CDR3 DNA is TGTGCCAGCAGCTTAGCCATACGGACTAGCGGGAGGCAGGTTCAGCAGTTCTTC. It yields the protein CASSLAIRTSGRQVQQFF.

J is TRBJ1-5 and V is TRBV20-1; D perhaps matches TRBD1 (6 bases). This CDR3 is 12 amino acids long. CDR1 and CDR2 (germline): DFQATT, SNEGSKA (reference sequence). DNA for the CDR3: TGCAGCTTGACAGGTAGCAATCAGCCCCAGCATTTT. This sequence encodes CSLTGSNQPQHF.

This clonotype came up many times. The rearrangement uses TRBV2 and TRBJ1-1, with D possibly matching TRBD1 (5 bases). Trimming took 2 bases from V and 0 from J, leaving 13 bases between them. The CDR3 contains 16 residues. CDR1 and CDR2 from the germline V gene are SNHLY and FYNNEI. The CDR3 region is CASSEWGVLVNTEAFF. CDR3 nucleotides: TGTGCCAGCAGTGAATGGGGGGTTTTGGTGAACACTGAAGCTTTCTTT.

The gene calls are TRBV5-1 and TRBJ2-7; D is possibly TRBD1 (7 bases). The CDR3 is 17 amino acids. Germline lookup yields CDR1 SGHRS and CDR2 YFSETQ. The ends were cut back, 7 bases at V and 0 bases at J, with 23 bases in the middle. The CDR3 region is CASSLVPGGTASYEQYF. CDR3 in DNA: TGCGCCAGCTCGCTCGTCCCCGGCGGGACAGCCTCCTACGAGCAGTACTTC.

The chain carries TRBV11-1 and TRBJ2-1; tentative D call: TRBD2 (6 bases). CDR3 length equals 15 residues. The germline CDR1 and CDR2 sequences are SGHAT and FQDESV (reference sequence). The V end was cut by 3 bases, the J end by 6 bases, with 15 bases between. As DNA, the CDR3 is TGTGCCAGCAGCTTCCGGGGGTCTCAGAGCAATGAGCAGTTCTTC. Amino acid sequence: CASSFRGSQSNEQFF.

The chain employs TRBV5-1 and TRBJ2-1, with 8 bases fitting TRBD2. Germline loops: CDR1 SGHRS, CDR2 YFSETQ. This CDR3 spans 15 amino acids. V lost 6 bases and J lost 1; bases outside the gene matches: 6. As DNA, the CDR3 is TGCGCCAGCACTCCCCGCGGGAGGTCCTACAATGAGCAGTTCTTC. Encoded protein: CASTPRGRSYNEQFF.

The chain employs TRBV12-3 or TRBV12-4 and TRBJ2-5, with 7 positions matching TRBD1. The ends lost 5 bases at V and 3 bases at J; junction bases unmatched: 18. The CDR3 extends over 18 amino acids. The CDR3 nucleotides are TGTGCCAGCAGTGGCTTATGGGCGGTTGGGACAGTTGAAGAGACCCAGTACTTC. Translation: CASSGLWAVGTVEETQYF.

The genes are TRBV28 and TRBJ2-2, with 8 bases identical to TRBD1. V lost 7 bases to trimming and J lost 1 base; unmatched junction nucleotides: 5. Germline V gene data show CDR1 as MDHEN and CDR2 as SYDVKM. This CDR3 has 15 amino acids. The CDR3 DNA reads TGTGCCAGCACCCCCGGGACAGGGAACACCGGGGAGCTGTTTTTT. Its translation is CASTPGTGNTGELFF.

The rearrangement joins TRBV2 to TRBJ2-3; TRBD2 matches at 10 bases. In germline, CDR1 is SNHLY, CDR2 FYNNEI. The CDR3 totals 15 residues. With V trimmed by 4 bases and J by 7 bases, 8 bases remained unmatched. CDR3 protein: CASSVRLAGANTQYF. CDR3 in DNA: TGTGCCAGCAGTGTTCGGCTAGCGGGAGCCAATACGCAGTATTTT.

There are a few counts of this clonotype. This rearrangement joins TRBV11-2 to TRBJ2-1; D remains ambiguous. This CDR3 region has 16 residues. The V end lost 1 base, the J end lost 8 bases, and 18 bases lay between the germline ends. In germline, CDR1 is SGHAT, CDR2 FQNNGV. The CDR3 nucleotides read TGTGCCAGCAGCTTAGCGGGTCGCGCCCTTCGCGATGAGCAGTTCTTC. It encodes CASSLAGRALRDEQFF.

This clonotype was found a few times. The gene calls are TRBV12-3 or TRBV12-4 and TRBJ2-7; D call uncertain. The CDR3 has 13 residues. The V end was cut by 1 base, the J end by 6 bases, with 10 bases between. In DNA form, the CDR3 reads TGTGCCAGCAGTTTAGGAACCGACCCCGAGCAGTACTTC. Translation gives CASSLGTDPEQYF.

This chain links TRBV30 with TRBJ2-2; D might be TRBD2 (5 bases). Trimming shortened V by 0 bases and J by 2 bases, and 13 bases separated the two germline ends. This CDR3 contains 16 residues. Germline-derived CDR1 and CDR2 are GTSNPN and SVGIG (reference sequence). The CDR3 coding sequence is TGTGCCTGGAGTGTTCCGGACTCGATAAACACCGGGGAGCTGTTTTTT. Its protein product is CAWSVPDSINTGELFF.

The chain recombines TRBV5-1 with TRBJ2-7, with D uncertain. V lost 3 bases and J lost 2, with 9 bases in between. The CDR3 runs 13 residues. Germline V CDR1 and CDR2: SGHRS, YFSETQ. As DNA, the CDR3 is TGCGCCAGCAGCTCAAAAAATACCTACGAGCAGTACTTC. The encoded protein is CASSSKNTYEQYF.

This clonotype has more than one count but fewer than ten. V is TRBV11-2 and J is TRBJ1-4; 10 bases line up with TRBD1. This CDR3 spans 14 amino acids. From germline, CDR1 is SGHAT and CDR2 FQNNGV. Germline trimming cut 5 bases from V and 8 bases from J; bases unmatched to any gene: 5. The CDR3 coding sequence is TGTGCCAGCAGCCTGACAGGGGGCGGGGAAAAACTGTTTTTT. Translating it yields CASSLTGGGEKLFF.

This clonotype has at least ten counts. V is TRBV5-1 and J is TRBJ2-2, with 8 bases that match TRBD2. Unmatched junction bases numbered 6, after V lost 0 bases and J lost 2 bases. CDR1 is SGHRS and CDR2 is YFSETQ in the germline V gene. The CDR3 length is 17 residues. The CDR3 coding sequence is TGCGCCAGCAGCTTGGTTCCTAGCGGGCTCAACACCGGGGAGCTGTTTTTT. This translates into CASSLVPSGLNTGELFF.

The gene calls are TRBV11-3 and TRBJ2-3, with D hard to call. CDR1 is SGHNT and CDR2 is YENEEA in the germline V gene. The CDR3 covers 13 residues. V was trimmed by 4 bases and J by 5 bases, leaving 10 bases between them. The DNA for the CDR3 is TGTGCCAGCAGCTGGATTATAGGAGATACGCAGTATTTT. Translation gives CASSWIIGDTQYF.

In this sample, this clonotype turned up a few times. The chain combines TRBV4-3 with TRBJ2-7, with D unresolved. Trimming took 0 bases from V and 3 from J, leaving 6 bases between them. The CDR3 is made up of 13 amino acids. Germline assignment: CDR1 LGHNA and CDR2 YSLEER. The CDR3 region is CASSQDRNYEQYF. CDR3 nucleotides: TGCGCCAGCAGCCAAGACCGGAACTACGAGCAGTACTTC.

This clonotype was recorded a few times. This chain joins TRBV12-3 or TRBV12-4 and TRBJ1-3, with D unresolved. With 3 bases removed from V and 0 bases from J, the gap between germline ends came to 9 bases. This CDR3 spans 15 amino acids. The DNA of the CDR3 is TGTGCCAGCAGTTTCGAGGCCTACTCTGGAAACACCATATATTTT. This sequence encodes CASSFEAYSGNTIYF.

The rearrangement joins TRBV6-5 to TRBJ2-7; a weak D match, TRBD2 (7 bases). This CDR3 comprises 13 residues. V gave up 2 bases and J gave up 12 bases, with 17 bases separating them. The germline gives CDR1 MNHEY, CDR2 SVGAGI. The CDR3 nucleotides read TGTGCCAGCAGTTACGGGGGGGCAGGGATGGTGTACTTC. Translating it yields CASSYGGAGMVYF.

CDR3 sequence: CASSAMRNGELFF. For the CDR3, the DNA is TGTGCCAGCAGCGCCATGAGGAACGGGGAGCTGTTTTTT. J is TRBJ2-2 and V is TRBV9; no definite D call. V shed 3 bases and J shed 7 bases, with 10 bases lying between them. The CDR3 consists of 13 residues. CDR1 and CDR2 from the germline V gene are SGDLS and YYNGEE.

There are many counts of this clonotype. V is TRBV24-1 and J is TRBJ2-3; no definite D call. Trimming shortened V by 4 bases and J by 6 bases, and 10 bases separated the two germline ends. The CDR3 has 13 amino acids. Germline values: CDR1 KGHDR, CDR2 SFDVKD. The CDR3 nucleotides read TGTGCCACCAGTGACTACGGCAGGGATACGCAGTATTTT. Amino acids: CATSDYGRDTQYF.

The CDR3 nucleotides read TGTGCCAGCACCTTCTCAGCGGGAGGGTCCTACGAGCAGTACTTC. It yields the protein CASTFSAGGSYEQYF. The chain carries TRBV7-3 and TRBJ2-7; 10 bases align to TRBD2. In germline, CDR1 is SGHTA, CDR2 FQGTGA. This CDR3 contains 15 residues. The V and J ends lost 7 bases and 1 base, in that order; junction bases with no gene match: 7.

Ten or more counts support this clonotype. V gene TRBV7-2 combines with J gene TRBJ2-2; 11 bases match TRBD2. Germline V gene lookup returns CDR1 SGHTA and CDR2 FQGNSA. The CDR3 length is 15 residues. J lost 5 bases, V lost 5 bases, and 4 bases had no gene match. The CDR3 DNA follows: TGTGCCAGCAGCCCTGGACTAGCGGGTACCGGGGAGCTGTTTTTT. Translation gives CASSPGLAGTGELFF.